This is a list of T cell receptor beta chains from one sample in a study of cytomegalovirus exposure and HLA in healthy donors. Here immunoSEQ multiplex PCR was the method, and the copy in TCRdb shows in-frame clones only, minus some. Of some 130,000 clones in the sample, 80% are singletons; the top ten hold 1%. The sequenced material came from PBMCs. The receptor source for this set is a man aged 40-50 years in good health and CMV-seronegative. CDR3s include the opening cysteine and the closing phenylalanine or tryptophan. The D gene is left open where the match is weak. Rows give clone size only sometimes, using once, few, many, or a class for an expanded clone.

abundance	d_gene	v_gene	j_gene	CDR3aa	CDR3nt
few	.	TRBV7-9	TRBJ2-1	CASSQPGGQSYNEQFF	TGTGCCAGCAGCCAACCCGGAGGTCAGTCCTACAATGAGCAGTTCTTC
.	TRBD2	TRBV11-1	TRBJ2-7	CASSFAGRAYEQYF	TGTGCCAGCAGCTTCGCCGGGAGGGCCTACGAGCAGTACTTC
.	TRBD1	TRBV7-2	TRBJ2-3	CASSLTPGTGYTDTQYF	TGTGCCAGCAGCTTAACCCCAGGGACAGGGTACACAGATACGCAGTATTTT
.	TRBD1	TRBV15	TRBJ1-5	CATSGPRTGNNQPQHF	TGTGCCACCAGCGGACCTCGGACAGGAAACAATCAGCCCCAGCATTTT
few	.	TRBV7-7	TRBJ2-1	CASSLAGDNEQFF	TGTGCCAGCAGCTTAGCCGGAGACAATGAGCAGTTCTTC
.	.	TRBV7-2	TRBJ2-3	CASSLRQITDTQYF	TGTGCCAGCAGCTTGAGACAGATCACAGATACGCAGTATTTT
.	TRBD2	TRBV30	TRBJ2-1	CAWADNRGGHNEQFF	TGTGCCTGGGCCGACAACCGGGGGGGGCACAATGAGCAGTTCTTC
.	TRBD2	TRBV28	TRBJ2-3	CASSPLGLAGGTTDTQYF	TGTGCCAGCAGCCCCCTGGGACTAGCGGGGGGTACCACAGATACGCAGTATTTT
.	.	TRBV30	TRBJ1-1	CAWKPTGGTEAFF	TGTGCCTGGAAACCTACAGGTGGGACTGAAGCTTTCTTT
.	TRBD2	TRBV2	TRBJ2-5	CASSELLAAQETQYF	TGTGCCAGCAGTGAGCTCCTAGCGGCCCAAGAGACCCAGTACTTC
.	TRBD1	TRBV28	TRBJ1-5	CASSRGTAYSNQPQHF	TGTGCCAGCAGCCGAGGGACAGCCTATAGCAATCAGCCCCAGCATTTT
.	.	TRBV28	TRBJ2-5	CASSLSTGSVETQYF	TGTGCCAGCAGTTTATCCACAGGGAGCGTAGAGACCCAGTACTTC
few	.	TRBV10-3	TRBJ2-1	CAIWAGKQTYYNEQFF	TGTGCCATCTGGGCGGGAAAACAGACATACTACAATGAGCAGTTCTTC
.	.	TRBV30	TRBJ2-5	CAWRGDKQETQYF	TGTGCCTGGAGGGGCGATAAGCAAGAGACCCAGTACTTC
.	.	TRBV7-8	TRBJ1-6	CASSLGGTDNSPLHF	TGTGCCAGCAGCTTAGGGGGCACAGATAATTCACCCCTCCACTTT
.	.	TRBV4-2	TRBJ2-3	CASSQEGSAASTDTQYF	TGTGCCAGCAGCCAAGAAGGTAGCGCAGCTAGCACAGATACGCAGTATTTT
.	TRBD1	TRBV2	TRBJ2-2	CASRQRQGFYTGELFF	TGTGCCAGCAGACAAAGACAGGGGTTTTACACCGGGGAGCTGTTTTTT
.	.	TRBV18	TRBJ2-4	CASSPSLIAKNIQYF	TGTGCCAGCTCACCATCCCTTATAGCCAAAAACATTCAGTACTTC
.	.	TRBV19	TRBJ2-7	CASSINSLYEQYF	TGTGCCAGTAGTATAAACAGTCTTTACGAGCAGTACTTC
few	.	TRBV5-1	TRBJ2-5	CASSFAGSETQYF	TGCGCCAGCAGCTTCGCGGGTTCGGAGACCCAGTACTTC
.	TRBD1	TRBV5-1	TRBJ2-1	CASSLDRGMDEQFF	TGCGCCAGCAGCTTGGACAGGGGTATGGATGAGCAGTTCTTC
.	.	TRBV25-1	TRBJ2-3	CASSELSRGTDTQYF	TGTGCCAGCAGTGAATTGAGCAGGGGCACAGATACGCAGTATTTT
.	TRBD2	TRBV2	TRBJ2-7	CASSLLAGTYEQYF	TGTGCCAGCAGCCTACTAGCGGGGACCTACGAGCAGTACTTC
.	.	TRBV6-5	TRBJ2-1	CASSYGPVYNEQFF	TGTGCCAGCAGTTACGGCCCAGTATACAATGAGCAGTTCTTC
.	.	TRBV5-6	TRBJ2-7	CASWRDSYEQYF	TGTGCCAGCTGGCGGGACAGTTACGAGCAGTACTTC
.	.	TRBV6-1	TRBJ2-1	CASIAGSSYNEQFF	TGTGCCAGCATCGCGGGGAGCTCCTACAATGAGCAGTTCTTC
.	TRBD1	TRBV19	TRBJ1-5	CASGGRGHQPQHF	TGTGCCAGTGGGGGAAGGGGGCATCAGCCCCAGCATTTT
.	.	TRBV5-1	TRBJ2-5	CASSPLGNQETQYF	TGCGCCAGCAGCCCACTAGGGAACCAAGAGACCCAGTACTTC
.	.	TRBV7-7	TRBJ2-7	CASSPDLAYEQYF	TGTGCCAGCAGCCCGGACTTAGCCTACGAGCAGTACTTC
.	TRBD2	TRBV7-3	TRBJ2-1	CASSFGGGRAQGEQFF	TGTGCCAGCAGCTTCGGCGGCGGGAGGGCCCAGGGTGAGCAGTTCTTC
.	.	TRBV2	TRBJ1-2	CASSEAEGGGDGYTF	TGTGCCAGCAGTGAAGCGGAGGGCGGGGGCGATGGCTACACCTTC
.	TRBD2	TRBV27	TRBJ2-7	CASSPRLAGPKPYEQYF	TGTGCCAGCAGTCCCCGACTAGCGGGACCCAAGCCCTACGAGCAGTACTTC
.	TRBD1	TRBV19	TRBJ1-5	CASSGTGGNQPQHF	TGTGCCAGTAGCGGGACAGGGGGCAATCAGCCCCAGCATTTT
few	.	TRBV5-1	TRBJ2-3	CASSQGWVQYF	TGCGCCAGCAGCCAGGGGTGGGTGCAGTATTTT
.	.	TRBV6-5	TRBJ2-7	CASSYSYGHSYEQYF	TGTGCCAGCAGTTACTCTTACGGACACTCCTACGAGCAGTACTTC
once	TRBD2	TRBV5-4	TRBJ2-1	CASSLPIAGGLNEQFF	TGTGCCAGCAGCTTGCCTATAGCGGGGGGCCTAAATGAGCAGTTCTTC
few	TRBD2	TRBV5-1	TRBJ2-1	CASSLTSGTIYNEQFF	TGCGCCAGCAGCTTGACTAGCGGGACCATCTACAATGAGCAGTTCTTC
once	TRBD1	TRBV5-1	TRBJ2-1	CASSPSGQEYNEQFF	TGCGCCAGCAGCCCCAGTGGACAGGAATACAATGAGCAGTTCTTC
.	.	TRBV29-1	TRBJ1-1	CSVDLQGSAFF	TGCAGCGTTGATCTACAGGGAAGCGCTTTCTTT
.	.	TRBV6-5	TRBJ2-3	CASSRGATPHTQYF	TGTGCCAGCAGCCGGGGTGCAACGCCCCATACGCAGTATTTT
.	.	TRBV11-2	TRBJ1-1	CASSVDRIEAFF	TGTGCCAGCAGCGTTGACAGAATTGAAGCTTTCTTT
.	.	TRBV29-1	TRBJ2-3	CSVRVGGTDTQYF	TGCAGCGTTCGGGTGGGGGGTACAGATACGCAGTATTTT
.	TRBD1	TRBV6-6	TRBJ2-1	CASSYLSQGVNEQFF	TGTGCCAGCAGTTACTTGAGTCAGGGGGTCAATGAGCAGTTCTTC
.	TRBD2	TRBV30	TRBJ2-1	CAWSSKTSGSYNEQFF	TGTGCCTGGAGTTCAAAGACTAGCGGGAGTTACAATGAGCAGTTCTTC
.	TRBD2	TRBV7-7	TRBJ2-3	CASSLGLAGGSTDTQYF	TGTGCCAGCAGCCTCGGACTAGCGGGGGGTAGCACAGATACGCAGTATTTT
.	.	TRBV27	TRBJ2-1	CASRPWASEYSYNEQFF	TGTGCCAGCAGACCGTGGGCTAGCGAGTATTCCTACAATGAGCAGTTCTTC
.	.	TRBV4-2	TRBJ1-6	CASSQEEALGYNSPLHF	TGTGCCAGCAGCCAGGAAGAGGCCCTGGGCTATAATTCACCCCTCCACTTT
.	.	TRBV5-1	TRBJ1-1	CASSVDSVNTEAFF	TGCGCCAGCAGCGTCGACAGCGTAAACACTGAAGCTTTCTTT
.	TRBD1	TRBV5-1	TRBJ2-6	CASSKPSPGQGESGANVLTF	TGCGCCAGCAGCAAGCCAAGTCCGGGACAGGGAGAGTCTGGGGCCAACGTCCTGACTTTC
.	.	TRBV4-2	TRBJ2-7	CASSQEFWQGKQYF	TGTGCCAGCAGCCAAGAGTTTTGGCAGGGAAAGCAGTACTTC
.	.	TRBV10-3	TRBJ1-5	CAIGPEGGNQPQHF	TGTGCCATCGGACCGGAAGGGGGCAATCAGCCCCAGCATTTT
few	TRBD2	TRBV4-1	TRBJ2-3	CASSQGASGGADTQYF	TGCGCCAGCAGCCAAGGAGCAAGCGGGGGGGCAGATACGCAGTATTTT
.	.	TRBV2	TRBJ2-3	CASMKGLPSTDTQYF	TGTGCCAGCATGAAGGGGCTACCTAGCACAGATACGCAGTATTTT